This T cell receptor beta chain was sequenced for a study of blood T cell repertoires in COVID-19. Study-level background: Some COVID-19 samples were acute and others convalescent; all came from the United States, Italy and Spain. T cells, B-cell-depleted T cells, or PBMCs provided the cDNA or gDNA that served as material.

The germline V and J ends were trimmed by 5 bases and 5 bases, with 18 bases remaining between them. Germline V gives CDR1 SEHNR, CDR2 FQNEAQ (reference sequence). The CDR3 totals 15 residues. Only in-frame clones appear in the TCRdb table, and some are missing; sequencing was by immunoSEQ multiplex PCR. The data hold about 120,000 clones, with about four fifths observed a single time. The receptor's source is a man aged 35-49 years with active or convalescent COVID-19. The chain uses TRBV7-9 and TRBJ1-2; a possible D gene is TRBD1 (6 bases). The sequenced sample consisted of peripheral blood. CDR3 in amino acids: CASSPGQILTYGYTF. The CDR3 DNA is TGTGCCAGCAGCCCCGGACAGATACTTACATATGGCTACACCTTC.